This entry lists 32 T cell receptor beta chains sequenced from one sample in a study of a mutant IDH1 vaccine in newly diagnosed glioma. TCRdb keeps only in-frame clones here, not all; method: immunoSEQ multiplex PCR. The data show fewer than 70,000 clones, more than 80% seen once. Time point here: week 11, during vaccination. The investigators gave 300 ug of mutant IDH1 20-mer peptide in each vaccine dose, together with topical imiquimod. These receptors have no known antigen. Sequenced here: PBMCs, sampled from a glioma patient whose treatment included an IDH1 peptide vaccine. Receptors were obtained from a man aged 30-40 years with glioma.

The gene calls are TRBV6-1 and TRBJ2-1, with 11 nucleotides matching TRBD2. With V trimmed by 6 bases and J by 0 bases, 1 base remained unmatched. The CDR3 has 15 residues. CDR1 is MNHNS and CDR2 is SASEGT in the germline V gene. The CDR3 spells CASSGTSGSYNEQFF. CDR3 bases: TGTGCCAGCAGCGGGACTAGCGGCTCCTACAATGAGCAGTTCTTC.

V and J are TRBV29-1 and TRBJ1-2; D gene ambiguous. V lost 7 bases and J lost 4, with 10 bases in between. Per germline, CDR1 SQVTM and CDR2 ANQGSEA. The CDR3 has 11 residues. The CDR3 nucleotides are TGCAGCGGGGAGTTAGTCTATGGCTACACCTTC. As protein: CSGELVYGYTF.

This clone appeared a few times. The rearrangement joins TRBV4-2 to TRBJ1-1, with unresolved D. Trimming pared 1 base from V and 0 bases from J, leaving 0 bases between. The length of the CDR3 is 12 residues. CDR1 and CDR2 from the germline V gene are LGHNA and YNFKEQ. CDR3 protein: CASSQVNTEAFF. The CDR3 nucleotides are TGTGCCAGCAGCCAAGTGAACACTGAAGCTTTCTTT.

J is TRBJ2-2 and V is TRBV7-3; TRBD2 agrees at 12 bases. The CDR3 extends over 18 amino acids. Germline CDR1 reads SGHTA; CDR2 reads FQGTGA. Trimming took 1 base from V and 4 from J; bases not matched to a gene: 7. CDR3 sequence (DNA): TGTGCCAGCAGCTTAAGGGCTAGCGGGAGGGGAGGCACCGGGGAGCTGTTTTTT. Protein product: CASSLRASGRGGTGELFF.

The chain couples TRBV7-2 to TRBJ2-7; 8 nucleotides match TRBD2. This CDR3 has 15 amino acids. Per germline, CDR1 SGHTA and CDR2 FQGNSA. V lost 3 bases and J lost 4; bases outside the gene matches: 8. CDR3 sequence: CASSFISGIGYEQYF. The CDR3, as DNA: TGTGCCAGCAGCTTTATTAGCGGGATCGGATACGAGCAGTACTTC. Combining the CDR3 with reference TRBV7-2 and TRBJ2-7 gives the whole variable domain GAGVSQSPSNKVTEKGKDVELRCDPISGHTALYWYRQSLGQGLEFLIYFQGNSAPDKSGLPSDRFSAERTGGSVSTLTIQRTQQEDSAVYLCASSFISGIGYEQYFGPGTRLTVT.

This sequence joins TRBV27 and TRBJ2-7; TRBD1 aligns across 9 bases. The CDR3 is 15 amino acids. Unmatched junction bases numbered 9, after V lost 5 bases and J lost 4 bases. CDR1 is MNHEY and CDR2 is SMNVEV in the germline V gene (reference sequence). The CDR3 sequence: CASSTYRGLRYEQYF. CDR3 nucleotide sequence: TGTGCCAGCAGTACTTACAGGGGGCTTAGGTACGAGCAGTACTTC.

V usage is TRBV27 and J usage is TRBJ2-3, with a tentative D call TRBD2 (6 bases). The V end was cut by 6 bases, the J end by 2 bases, with 12 bases between. The CDR3 is 14 residues long. CDR1 is MNHEY, CDR2 SMNVEV, per germline (reference sequence). CDR3 sequence reads: CASSPEGPTDTQYF. In DNA, the CDR3 is TGTGCCAGCAGCCCGGAGGGCCCCACAGATACGCAGTATTTT.

The gene calls are TRBV7-2 and TRBJ1-3; no reliable D call. CDR3 size: 15 residues. V was trimmed by 2 bases and J by 0 bases, leaving 8 bases between them. Germline V lookup: CDR1 SGHTA, CDR2 FQGNSA. CDR3 DNA: TGTGCCAGCAGCTTATCAGTTTTCTCTGGAAACACCATATATTTT. Translating gives CASSLSVFSGNTIYF. Complete variable domain (other parts from reference TRBV7-2 and TRBJ1-3): GAGVSQSPSNKVTEKGKDVELRCDPISGHTALYWYRQSLGQGLEFLIYFQGNSAPDKSGLPSDRFSAERTGGSVSTLTIQRTQQEDSAVYLCASSLSVFSGNTIYFGEGSWLTVV.

The chain employs TRBV5-4 and TRBJ2-1, with D uncertain. The CDR3 runs 13 residues. The germline CDR1 and CDR2 sequences are SGHNT and YYREEE (reference sequence). With 1 base removed from V and 4 bases from J, the gap between germline ends came to 6 bases. The CDR3 region has the DNA TGTGCCAGCAGCTTGCTCTGGTACAATGAGCAGTTCTTC. It encodes CASSLLWYNEQFF.

This clone was seen a few times. The V gene is TRBV5-4, the J gene TRBJ1-1, with D maybe TRBD1 (5 bases). The germline V gene encodes CDR1 SGHNT and CDR2 YYREEE (reference sequence). V was clipped by 5 bases and J by 0 bases, with 11 bases between them. CDR3 length equals 14 residues. CDR3 DNA sequence: TGTGCCAGCAGTCCTGACAGACTGAACACTGAAGCTTTCTTT. Translation: CASSPDRLNTEAFF.

The gene calls are TRBV20-1 and TRBJ2-3; D uncertain. Germline CDR1 is DFQATT and CDR2 is SNEGSKA (reference sequence). Trimming took 6 bases from V and 5 from J, leaving 9 bases between them. CDR3 length: 11 amino acids. CDR3 nucleotides: TGCAGTGCAACCCCTGTAGATACGCAGTATTTT. Translating it yields CSATPVDTQYF.

The V gene is TRBV5-5, the J gene TRBJ2-7; 7 bases match TRBD1. CDR3 length: 15 residues. Germline V gene sequence: CDR1 SGHKS, CDR2 YYEKEE (reference sequence). Unmatched junction bases numbered 5, after V lost 2 bases and J lost 0 bases. CDR3 DNA sequence: TGTGCCAGCAGCTTAGTGGACAGGAACTCCTACGAGCAGTACTTC. Protein sequence: CASSLVDRNSYEQYF.

In nucleotides, the CDR3 is TGTGCCAGCAGTTATTACGGGACAGGGGCAACCGAGCAGTACTTC. Translation: CASSYYGTGATEQYF. The rearrangement uses TRBV6-6 and TRBJ2-7; 10 bases align to TRBD1. Germline V CDR1 and CDR2: MNHNY, SVGAGI (reference sequence). Trimming took 3 bases from V and 6 from J; bases not matched to a gene: 8. This CDR3 is 15 amino acids long.

The J gene is TRBJ1-2, the V gene TRBV7-9; a weak D match, TRBD1 (5 bases). The CDR3 loop spans 15 amino acids. Germline V gene data show CDR1 as SEHNR and CDR2 as FQNEAQ (reference sequence). V was shortened by 1 base and J by 4 bases, with 13 bases between the two germline ends. The CDR3 loop reads CASSLVAGPLYGYTF. CDR3 DNA: TGTGCCAGCAGCTTAGTGGCAGGGCCTCTCTATGGCTACACCTTC.

This chain joins TRBV7-6 and TRBJ2-7, with 10 bases aligning to TRBD1. The CDR3 has 14 residues. Germline V lookup: CDR1 SGHVS, CDR2 FNYEAQ. Germline trimming cut 3 bases from V and 3 bases from J; bases unmatched to any gene: 2. CDR3 sequence reads: CASSLGQGFYEQYF. In DNA form, the CDR3 reads TGTGCCAGCAGCTTGGGACAGGGGTTCTACGAGCAGTACTTC.

The chain uses TRBV2 and TRBJ2-7; D unclear. Trimming took 2 bases from V and 5 from J, leaving 10 bases between them. CDR1 and CDR2 from the germline V gene are SNHLY and FYNNEI. CDR3 length: 13 amino acids. This CDR3 reads CASSELQSNEQYF. CDR3 in DNA: TGTGCCAGCAGTGAACTACAGTCTAACGAGCAGTACTTC.

The rearrangement joins TRBV5-4 to TRBJ2-6; 9 bases map to TRBD1. Trimming removed 10 bases from V and 2 bases from J; junction bases left unmatched: 7. The germline V gene has CDR1 SGHNT and CDR2 YYREEE (reference sequence). The CDR3 extends over 15 amino acids. The DNA for the CDR3 is TGTGCCGTAACAGGGGGCAGGACTGGGGCCAACGTCCTGACTTTC. Its protein is CAVTGGRTGANVLTF.

The CDR3: CASSLGRGRNTEAFF. The CDR3 bases are TGTGCCAGCAGCTTAGGACGGGGCCGGAACACTGAAGCTTTCTTT. The rearrangement uses TRBV13 and TRBJ1-1; weak D call: TRBD1 (5 bases). The V and J ends lost 0 bases and 1 base respectively, with 9 bases between them. The germline gives CDR1 PRHDT, CDR2 FYEKMQ (reference sequence). The CDR3 runs to 15 residues.

The gene calls are TRBV19 and TRBJ1-1, with D unclear. This CDR3 spans 14 amino acids. V dropped 3 bases and J dropped 1 base, with 9 bases sitting between them. Germline V gives CDR1 LNHDA, CDR2 SQIVND (reference sequence). For the CDR3, the DNA is TGTGCCAGTAGTATTCGGGCAGGGAACACTGAAGCTTTCTTT. Protein: CASSIRAGNTEAFF.

This sequence joins TRBV4-1 and TRBJ2-2; possibly TRBD1 or TRBD2 for D (6 bases each). The CDR3 has 16 amino acids. Germline lookup yields CDR1 MGHRA and CDR2 YSYEKL. V dropped 2 bases and J dropped 7 bases, with 17 bases sitting between them. The CDR3 nucleotides are TGCGCCAGCAGCCAACTGAGGGGCAGGGGAGGCGGGGAGCTGTTTTTT. Its translation: CASSQLRGRGGGELFF.

The V and J genes are TRBV6-5 and TRBJ2-5; no clear D. V lost 5 bases to trimming and J lost 5 bases, with 15 bases between them. The CDR3 spans 14 residues. Germline lookup yields CDR1 MNHEY and CDR2 SVGAGI. The CDR3 bases are TGTGCCAGCAGTAGAACACAGAGGCAGGAGACCCAGTACTTC. It codes for CASSRTQRQETQYF.

The chain has TRBV28 and TRBJ2-5; possibly TRBD2 for D (6 bases). The CDR3 totals 15 residues. Trimming shortened V by 6 bases and J by 1 base, and 15 bases separated the two germline ends. The V gene's germline CDR1 is MDHEN and CDR2 SYDVKM. CDR3 DNA sequence: TGTGCCAGCAGCCCTGTGGGGGGAGGCCAAGAGACCCAGTACTTC. Translation: CASSPVGGGQETQYF.

The J gene is TRBJ1-1, the V gene TRBV19, with a weak D call TRBD1 (6 bases). Germline-derived CDR1 and CDR2 are LNHDA and SQIVND (reference sequence). The V end lost 8 bases, the J end lost 1 base, and 11 bases lay between the germline ends. This CDR3 comprises 13 residues. CDR3 sequence: CASCWTANTEAFF. CDR3 bases: TGTGCCAGTTGCTGGACAGCGAACACTGAAGCTTTCTTT.

V and J are TRBV7-8 and TRBJ2-5, with 9 bases identical to TRBD2. V lost 3 bases to trimming and J lost 0 bases; unmatched junction nucleotides: 14. Germline V gene lookup returns CDR1 SGHVS and CDR2 FQNEAQ. This CDR3 comprises 19 residues. CDR3 sequence: CASSFETSGWELDQETQYF. The DNA for the CDR3 is TGTGCCAGCAGCTTTGAAACTAGCGGGTGGGAGTTGGACCAAGAGACCCAGTACTTC.

The chain joins TRBV7-9 to TRBJ1-1; no firm D call. The CDR3 sequence is 12 residues long. Trimming took off 5 bases at V and 6 bases at J, with 10 bases between the two ends. Germline V lookup: CDR1 SEHNR, CDR2 FQNEAQ (reference sequence). The CDR3 DNA reads TGTGCCAGCAGCCTTATTGCGTCTGAAGCTTTCTTT. This gives the protein CASSLIASEAFF.

The CDR3 coding sequence is TGTGCCAGCAGTGACAGGGCTGGTGGCTACACCTTC. Protein sequence: CASSDRAGGYTF. V gene TRBV6-4 combines with J gene TRBJ1-2; no clear D. With 2 bases removed from V and 7 bases from J, the gap between germline ends came to 8 bases. Germline loops: CDR1 MRHNA, CDR2 SNTAGT. This CDR3 contains 12 residues.

V is TRBV7-2 and J is TRBJ2-7; D gene uncertain. The germline V and J ends were trimmed by 4 bases and 6 bases, with 16 bases remaining between them. The CDR3 contains 14 residues. Per germline, CDR1 SGHTA and CDR2 FQGNSA. This chain's CDR3 is CASSSLRQSREQYF. The CDR3 DNA reads TGTGCCAGCAGCTCCCTGCGGCAGTCTCGCGAGCAGTACTTC.

The chain uses TRBV11-1 and TRBJ2-3; 10 bases map to TRBD2. V trimming: 5 bases; J trimming: 1 base; junction bases outside the gene matches: 6. Per the germline V gene, CDR1 is SGHAT and CDR2 is FQDESV (reference sequence). The CDR3 runs 16 residues. The CDR3 nucleotides are TGTGCCAGCAGCCGTTCTCTAGCGGGAGGCACAGATACGCAGTATTTT. Translating gives CASSRSLAGGTDTQYF.

The V gene is TRBV6-4, the J gene TRBJ2-3; 12 bases match TRBD2. CDR3 size: 15 residues. V gave up 5 bases and J gave up 5 bases; unmatched junction bases: 5. Germline lookup yields CDR1 MRHNA and CDR2 SNTAGT. This CDR3 reads CASSRLAGAEDTQYF. The CDR3 nucleotides read TGTGCCAGCAGTCGACTAGCGGGAGCGGAAGATACGCAGTATTTT.

This clone was found once. The V and J genes are TRBV10-3 and TRBJ1-2, with D possibly matching TRBD1 (6 bases). The CDR3 is 15 residues long. The germline V gene has CDR1 ENHRY and CDR2 SYGVKD. V dropped 7 bases and J dropped 2 bases, with 17 bases sitting between them. The chain's CDR3 is CAITELGGSNYGYTF. The CDR3 bases are TGTGCCATCACTGAACTTGGGGGCTCCAACTATGGCTACACCTTC.

The chain uses TRBV18 and TRBJ2-7; D perhaps matches TRBD2 (6 bases). Germline CDR1 KGHSH, CDR2 LQKENI. V was trimmed by 6 bases and J by 7 bases, leaving 16 bases between them. The CDR3 covers 13 residues. This chain's CDR3 is CASSPGVEKEQYF. CDR3 nucleotides: TGTGCCAGCTCCCCGGGGGTGGAGAAAGAGCAGTACTTC. The full variable domain, in which reference TRBV18 and TRBJ2-7 provide the parts outside the CDR3, is NAGVMQNPRHLVRRRGQEARLRCSPMKGHSHVYWYRQLPEEGLKFMVYLQKENIIDESGMPKERFSAEFPKEGPSILRIQQVVRGDSAAYFCASSPGVEKEQYFGPGTRLTVT.

V is TRBV6-6 and J is TRBJ1-1; unclear D gene. The CDR3 has 13 amino acids. The germline CDR1 and CDR2 sequences are MNHNY and SVGAGI (reference sequence). V lost 2 bases and J 3 bases, leaving 7 bases between the germline ends. The CDR3 sequence: CASSYKADTEAFF. The CDR3 bases are TGTGCCAGCAGTTACAAAGCGGACACTGAAGCTTTCTTT.